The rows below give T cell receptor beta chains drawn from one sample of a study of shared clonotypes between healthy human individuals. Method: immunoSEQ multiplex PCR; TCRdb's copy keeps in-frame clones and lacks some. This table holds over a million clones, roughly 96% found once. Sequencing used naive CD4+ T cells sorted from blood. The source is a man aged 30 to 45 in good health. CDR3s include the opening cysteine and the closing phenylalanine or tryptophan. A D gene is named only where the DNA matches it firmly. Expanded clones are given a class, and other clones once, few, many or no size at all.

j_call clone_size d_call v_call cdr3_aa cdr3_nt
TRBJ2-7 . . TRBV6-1 CASEGAGLYEQYF TGTGCCAGCGAAGGCGCAGGACTTTACGAGCAGTACTTC
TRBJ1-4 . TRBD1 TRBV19 CASSATGGEKLFF TGTGCCAGTAGTGCGACAGGGGGTGAAAAACTGTTTTTT
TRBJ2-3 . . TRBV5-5 CASSWGWGDSTDTQYF TGTGCCAGCAGCTGGGGGTGGGGTGACAGCACAGATACGCAGTATTTT
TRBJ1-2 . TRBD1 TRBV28 CASSLYRGYYGYTF TGTGCCAGCAGTTTATACAGGGGATACTATGGCTACACCTTC
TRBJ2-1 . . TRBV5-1 CASSLAMGVEQFF TGCGCCAGCAGCTTGGCCATGGGGGTTGAGCAGTTCTTC
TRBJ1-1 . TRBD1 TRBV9 CASSVAPGGTEAFF TGTGCCAGCAGCGTAGCCCCAGGGGGCACTGAAGCTTTCTTT
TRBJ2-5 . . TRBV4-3 CASSQRRPPGTQYF TGCGCCAGCAGCCAAAGGCGGCCCCCAGGGACCCAGTACTTC
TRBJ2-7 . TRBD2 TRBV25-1 CASSDSLAARGEQYF TGTGCCAGCAGTGACAGTCTAGCGGCTCGGGGCGAGCAGTACTTC
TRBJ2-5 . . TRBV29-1 CSVSGSKGTQYF TGCAGCGTGTCTGGGAGTAAGGGGACCCAGTACTTC
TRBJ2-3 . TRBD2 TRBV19 CASSMTGGADTQYF TGTGCCAGTAGTATGACGGGGGGAGCAGATACGCAGTATTTT
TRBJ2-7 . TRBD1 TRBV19 CASSLVGQGTYEQYF TGTGCCAGTAGTCTAGTGGGACAGGGAACCTACGAGCAGTACTTC
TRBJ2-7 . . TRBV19 CASTLEQYF TGTGCCAGTACCCTCGAGCAGTACTTC
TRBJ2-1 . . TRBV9 CASSVGGGLTASEQFF TGTGCCAGCAGCGTAGGAGGAGGACTCACAGCAAGTGAGCAGTTCTTC
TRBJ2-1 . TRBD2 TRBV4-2 CASSQDLTSGNEQFF TGTGCCAGCAGCCAAGATTTGACTAGCGGTAATGAGCAGTTCTTC
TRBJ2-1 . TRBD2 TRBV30 CAWSVESVELAGVYNEQFF TGTGCCTGGAGTGTAGAGTCAGTAGAACTAGCGGGAGTCTACAATGAGCAGTTCTTC
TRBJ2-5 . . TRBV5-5 CASSLNSGETQYF TGTGCCAGCAGCTTGAATTCCGGGGAGACCCAGTACTTC
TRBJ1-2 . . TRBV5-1 CASSLGQSTSYGYTF TGCGCCAGCAGCTTGGGACAGAGTACTTCCTATGGCTACACCTTC
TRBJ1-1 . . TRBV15 CATSRQGEAFF TGTGCCACCAGCCGCCAGGGTGAAGCTTTCTTT
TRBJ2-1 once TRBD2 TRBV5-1 CASSLALSSGEYNEQFF TGCGCCAGCAGCTTGGCCCTTTCTAGCGGAGAGTACAATGAGCAGTTCTTC
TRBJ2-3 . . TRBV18 CASSPGRQSTDTQYF TGTGCCAGCTCACCAGGACGACAGAGCACAGATACGCAGTATTTT